These 17 T cell receptor beta chains came from one sample sequenced in a study of T and B cells in COVID-19 patients (TCRdb year 2020). Sequenced using an Illumina MiSeq. Multiplex PCR with BIOMED2 TRB-A/B primer pools was used to amplify TRB rearrangements. Using fastp at Q25 and MiXCR, TCRdb reprocessed the public reads and kept productive beta chains. Each CDR3 protein appears once, grouped with its most common genes and DNA. The sample has over 9,000 distinct CDR3 sequences on record, 25% to 40% of them singletons. Around a fifth of the sample is taken by the ten largest. TRB repertoires were amplified from roughly 250-500 ng of genomic DNA extracted from blood. Sequencing was carried out using blood. The receptors were sampled from a human donor who had recovered from COVID-19.

The rearrangement links TRBV12-3 or TRBV12-4 to TRBJ2-3, with 11 bases aligning to TRBD2. The CDR3 length is 16 residues. The V and J ends lost 7 bases and 2 bases, in that order; junction bases with no gene match: 8. CDR3 sequence (DNA): TGTGCCAGCAAAAAAGCTAGCGGGGGGAACACAGATACGCAGTATTTT. Translating it yields CASKKASGGNTDTQYF.

The rearrangement links TRBV12-3 or TRBV12-4 to TRBJ1-3, with D uncertain. Between the trimmed V and J ends, which lost 2 bases and 1 base, there was a span of 6 bases. The CDR3 runs 14 residues. CDR3 DNA: TGTGCCAGCAGTTTACGGGTATCTGGAAACACCATATATTTT. This gives the protein CASSLRVSGNTIYF.

This clonotype was counted a few times. This chain uses TRBV4-3 with TRBJ2-7; 12 positions match TRBD2. The J segment lost 2 bases and the V segment lost 0 bases, leaving 5 bases of the junction unmatched. Germline V gene data show CDR1 as LGHNA and CDR2 as YSLEER. The CDR3 is 17 residues long. Written as DNA, the CDR3 is TGCGCCAGCAGCCAAGATGGACTAGCGGGGCACACCTACGAGCAGTACTTC. It specifies CASSQDGLAGHTYEQYF.

The chain is built from TRBV20-1 and TRBJ2-1; possible D gene TRBD2, 6 bases. Germline assignment: CDR1 DFQATT and CDR2 SNEGSKA (reference sequence). The CDR3 extends over 16 amino acids. V dropped 3 bases and J dropped 0 bases, with 15 bases sitting between them. This CDR3 is CSARGSGPSSYNEQFF. CDR3 sequence (DNA): TGCAGTGCTAGGGGAAGCGGGCCGAGCTCCTACAATGAGCAGTTCTTC.

In its sample, this clonotype is medium-sized. The chain employs TRBV6-5 and TRBJ2-7; weak D call: TRBD1 (6 bases). Germline V gene data show CDR1 as MNHEY and CDR2 as SVGAGI. The V end lost 2 bases, the J end lost 5 bases, and 13 bases lay between the germline ends. This CDR3 contains 14 residues. The CDR3 is CASSYTYRQDEQYF. In DNA, the CDR3 is TGTGCCAGCAGTTACACGTATCGACAGGACGAGCAGTACTTC.

This clonotype has only one observation. This sequence may be a read error, since a much larger clone differs from it by one base. This chain links TRBV15 with TRBJ2-1, with D perhaps TRBD2 (7 bases). The CDR3 length is 17 residues. Trimming pared 5 bases from V and 5 bases from J, leaving 22 bases between. Germline lookup yields CDR1 LNHNV and CDR2 YYDKDF (reference sequence). The CDR3 DNA reads as TGTGCCACCAGCTGGGTAGGTCGGGGGGCCGGAAACAATGAGCAGTTCTTC. It translates to CATSWVGRGAGNNEQFF.

By frequency in the sample, this clonotype is medium-sized. The chain joins TRBV29-1 to TRBJ1-1; maybe TRBD1 (6 bases). Germline V CDR1 and CDR2: SQVTM, ANQGSEA. There are 14 residues in the CDR3. V lost 3 bases, J lost 2 bases, and 13 bases lay in between. The CDR3 is CSVEFGTPNTEAFF. The CDR3, as DNA: TGCAGCGTTGAGTTTGGGACACCTAACACTGAAGCTTTCTTT.

This clonotype was seen a handful of times. The CDR3 nucleotides read TGTGCCAGCTCACCAACTCGGGGGTCAAGCACAGATACGCAGTATTTT. This encodes CASSPTRGSSTDTQYF. The genes are TRBV18 and TRBJ2-3, with D possibly TRBD2 on 6 matching bases. Trimming left V 2 bases short and J 0 bases short, with 12 bases between. Germline V gene lookup returns CDR1 KGHSH and CDR2 LQKENI. This CDR3 has 16 amino acids.

V gene TRBV6-5 combines with J gene TRBJ2-1, with 8 bases aligning to TRBD2. J was trimmed by 2 bases and V by 3 bases; bases with no gene match: 6. From germline, CDR1 is MNHEY and CDR2 SVGAGI. The CDR3 consists of 16 residues. CDR3 bases: TGTGCCAGCAGTTATCTACGAGCGGGAGCCTACAATGAGCAGTTCTTC. This gives the protein CASSYLRAGAYNEQFF.

This clonotype is medium-sized in the sample. This chain uses TRBV27 with TRBJ2-1; D remains unclear. Looked up from germline, CDR1 is MNHEY and CDR2 is SMNVEV (reference sequence). This CDR3 is built from 13 residues. Trimming cost V 0 bases and J 6 bases, with 6 bases left between them. CDR3 bases: TGTGCCAGCAGTTTATCAACTACCAATGAGCAGTTCTTC. Amino acid sequence: CASSLSTTNEQFF.

Worth noting for this clonotype: At one boundary the junction diverges from the germline segment, which might be a read error. The CDR3 sequence is CASSPTWDRGSHSNQPQHF. CDR3 coding DNA: TGTGCCAGCAGCCCAACTTGGGACAGGGGCTCCCATAGCAATCAGCCCCAGCATTTT. The gene calls are TRBV4-3 and TRBJ1-5; 10 bases match TRBD1. Germline-derived CDR1 and CDR2 are LGHNA and YSLEER. The CDR3 length is 19 residues.

This clonotype was picked up a small number of times. V usage is TRBV18 and J usage is TRBJ2-7, with 7 bases fitting TRBD1. The length of the CDR3 is 15 residues. Germline V gene data show CDR1 as KGHSH and CDR2 as LQKENI. The V segment lost 0 bases and the J segment 0 bases; nucleotides outside the gene matches: 2. This CDR3 reads CASSPPGGSSYEQYF. The CDR3 DNA reads TGTGCCAGCTCACCACCAGGGGGCTCCTCCTACGAGCAGTACTTC.

This clonotype was seen a handful of times. This sequence joins TRBV27 and TRBJ1-2; D is perhaps TRBD1 (5 bases). Germline CDR1 is MNHEY and CDR2 is SMNVEV (reference sequence). This CDR3 is built from 13 residues. V lost 4 bases and J 4 bases, leaving 10 bases between the germline ends. CDR3 DNA: TGTGCCAGCAGTTCCAGGGCAGGCTATGGCTACACCTTC. Protein sequence: CASSSRAGYGYTF.

This clonotype rates as medium-sized. The chain links TRBV6-6 to TRBJ1-4; D may be TRBD1 (6 bases). Germline V gene lookup returns CDR1 MNHNY and CDR2 SVGAGI (reference sequence). The CDR3 has 14 amino acids. V was trimmed by 1 base and J by 8 bases, leaving 11 bases between them. The CDR3 region has the DNA TGTGCCAGCAGTTACTTCAGGGGTAGAGAAAAACTGTTTTTT. It is translated as CASSYFRGREKLFF.

This chain's CDR3 is CAISESGSNEKLFF. Here the CDR3 DNA reads TGTGCCATCAGTGAGTCTGGCAGTAATGAAAAACTGTTTTTT. This sequence joins TRBV10-3 and TRBJ1-4; D call uncertain. Germline assignment: CDR1 ENHRY and CDR2 SYGVKD. The CDR3 has 14 amino acids. V was cut by 0 bases and J by 4 bases, with 6 bases left in between.

This chain uses TRBV20-1 with TRBJ2-5; the match to TRBD2 covers 9 bases. The CDR3 totals 14 residues. Per the germline V gene, CDR1 is DFQATT and CDR2 is SNEGSKA (reference sequence). V trimming: 5 bases; J trimming: 1 base; junction bases outside the gene matches: 5. The CDR3 DNA reads as TGCAGTGCTCCCTCGACTAGCGGCCAAGAGACCCAGTACTTC. Amino acids: CSAPSTSGQETQYF.

By share, this clonotype counts as medium-sized (0.01 to 0.1%). The chain joins TRBV6-2 or TRBV6-3 to TRBJ2-7; 9 nucleotides match TRBD1. CDR1 is MNHEY, CDR2 SVGEGT, per germline. The CDR3 has 14 amino acids. After removal of 6 bases from V and 1 base from J, the junction contained 4 bases not matched to a gene. The chain's CDR3 is CASRQGARSYEQYF. The CDR3 DNA reads as TGTGCCAGCAGACAGGGGGCGCGGTCCTACGAGCAGTACTTC.